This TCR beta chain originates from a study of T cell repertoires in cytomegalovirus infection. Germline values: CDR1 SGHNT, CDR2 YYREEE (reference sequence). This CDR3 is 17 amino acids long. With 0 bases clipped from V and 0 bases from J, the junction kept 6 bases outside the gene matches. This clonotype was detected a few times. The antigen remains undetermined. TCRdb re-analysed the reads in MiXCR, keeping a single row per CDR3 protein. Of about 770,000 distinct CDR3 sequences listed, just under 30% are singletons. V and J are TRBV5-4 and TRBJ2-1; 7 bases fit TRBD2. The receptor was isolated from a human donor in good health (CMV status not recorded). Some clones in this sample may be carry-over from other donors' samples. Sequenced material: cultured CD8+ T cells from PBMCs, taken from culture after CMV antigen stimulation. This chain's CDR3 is CASSLEAGRSSYNEQFF. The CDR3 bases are TGTGCCAGCAGCTTGGAAGCGGGGCGGAGCTCCTACAATGAGCAGTTCTTC. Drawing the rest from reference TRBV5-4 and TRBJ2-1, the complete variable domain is ETGVTQSPTHLIKTRGQQVTLRCSSQSGHNTVSWYQQALGQGPQFIFQYYREEENGRGNFPPRFSGLQFPNYSSELNVNALELDDSALYLCASSLEAGRSSYNEQFFGPGTRLTVL.